This T cell receptor beta chain was found in a study of human T cells and chemical hapten exposure. The library put unique molecular identifiers onto individual cDNA molecules. TCRdb reprocessed the 5' RACE reads with MiXCR, giving one entry per CDR3 protein. Among under 150,000 distinct CDR3 sequences, around a fifth were seen once, and the ten largest hold 2.5% to 3.5%. Deletions cut 0 bases from V and 7 bases from J, with 16 bases between. The V gene's germline CDR1 is MNHEY and CDR2 SVGAGI. CDR3 size: 17 residues. Total RNA extraction was carried out from unfractionated whole blood. This clonotype was observed a handful of times.

The chain joins TRBV6-5 to TRBJ1-6; the D is unclear. This TCR was recovered from a human donor in good health. In nucleotides, the CDR3 is TGTGCCAGCAGTTACTCGAGACATGAGACGCCAAATTCACCCCTCCACTTT. Its translation is CASSYSRHETPNSPLHF.